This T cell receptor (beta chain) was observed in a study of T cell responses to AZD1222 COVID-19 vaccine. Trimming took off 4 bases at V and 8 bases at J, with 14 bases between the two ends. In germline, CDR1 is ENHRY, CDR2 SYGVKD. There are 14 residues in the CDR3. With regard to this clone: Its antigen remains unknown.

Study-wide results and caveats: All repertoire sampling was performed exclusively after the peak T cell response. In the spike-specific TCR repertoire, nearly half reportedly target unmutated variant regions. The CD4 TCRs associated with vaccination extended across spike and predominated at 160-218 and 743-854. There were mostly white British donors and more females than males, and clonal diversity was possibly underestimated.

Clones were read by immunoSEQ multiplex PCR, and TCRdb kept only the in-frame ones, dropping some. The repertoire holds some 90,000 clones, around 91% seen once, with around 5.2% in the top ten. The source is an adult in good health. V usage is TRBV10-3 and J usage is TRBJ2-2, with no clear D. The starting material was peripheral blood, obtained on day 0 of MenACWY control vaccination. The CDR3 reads CAISGTENVGELFF. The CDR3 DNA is TGTGCCATCAGTGGAACCGAAAATGTAGGGGAGCTGTTTTTT.